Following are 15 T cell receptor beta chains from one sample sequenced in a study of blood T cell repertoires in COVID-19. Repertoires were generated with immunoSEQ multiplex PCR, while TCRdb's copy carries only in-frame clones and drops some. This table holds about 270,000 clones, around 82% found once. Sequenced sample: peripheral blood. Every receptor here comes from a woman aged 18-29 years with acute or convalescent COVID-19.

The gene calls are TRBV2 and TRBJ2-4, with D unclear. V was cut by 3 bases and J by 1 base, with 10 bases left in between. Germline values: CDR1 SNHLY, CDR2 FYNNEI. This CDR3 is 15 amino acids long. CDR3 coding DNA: TGTGCCAGCAGTGATCGCGTTACTGCCAAAAACATTCAGTACTTC. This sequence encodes CASSDRVTAKNIQYF.

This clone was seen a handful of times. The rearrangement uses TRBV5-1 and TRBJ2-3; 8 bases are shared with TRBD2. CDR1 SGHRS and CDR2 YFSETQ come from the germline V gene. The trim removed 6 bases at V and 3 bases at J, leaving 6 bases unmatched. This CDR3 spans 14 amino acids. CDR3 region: CASTAGVGTDTQYF. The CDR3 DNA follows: TGCGCCAGCACAGCGGGAGTGGGAACAGATACGCAGTATTTT.

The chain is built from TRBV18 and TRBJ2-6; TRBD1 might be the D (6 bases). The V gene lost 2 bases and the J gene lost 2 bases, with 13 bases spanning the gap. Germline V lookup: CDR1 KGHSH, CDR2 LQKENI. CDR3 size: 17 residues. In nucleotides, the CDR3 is TGTGCCAGCTCACCAAATGGGGCAGGGGCTGGGGCCAACGTCCTGACTTTC. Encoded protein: CASSPNGAGAGANVLTF.

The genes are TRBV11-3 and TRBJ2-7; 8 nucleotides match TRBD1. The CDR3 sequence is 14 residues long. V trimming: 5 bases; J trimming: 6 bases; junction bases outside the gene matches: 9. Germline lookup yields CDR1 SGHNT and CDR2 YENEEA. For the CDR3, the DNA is TGTGCCAGCAGCCCCTCCCAGGGGGCGGCCGAGCAGTACTTC. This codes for CASSPSQGAAEQYF.

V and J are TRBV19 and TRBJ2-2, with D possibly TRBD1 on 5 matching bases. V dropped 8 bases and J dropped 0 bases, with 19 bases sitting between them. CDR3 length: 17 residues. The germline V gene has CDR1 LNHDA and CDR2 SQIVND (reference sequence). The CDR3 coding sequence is TGTGCCAGTCGCAGGGCAGCCTTAAACGCGAACACCGGGGAGCTGTTTTTT. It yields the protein CASRRAALNANTGELFF.

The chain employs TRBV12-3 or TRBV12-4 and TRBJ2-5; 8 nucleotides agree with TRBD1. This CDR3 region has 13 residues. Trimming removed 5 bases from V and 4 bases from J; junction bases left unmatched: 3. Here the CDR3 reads CASSTGQGETQYF. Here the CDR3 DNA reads TGTGCCAGCAGTACCGGACAGGGAGAGACCCAGTACTTC.

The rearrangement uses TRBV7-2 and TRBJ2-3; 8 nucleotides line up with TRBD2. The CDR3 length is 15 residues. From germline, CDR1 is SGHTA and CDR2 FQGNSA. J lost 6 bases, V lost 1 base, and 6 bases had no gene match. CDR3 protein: CASSLVSGGLDTQYF. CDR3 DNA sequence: TGTGCCAGCAGCTTAGTTTCGGGGGGGTTGGATACGCAGTATTTT.

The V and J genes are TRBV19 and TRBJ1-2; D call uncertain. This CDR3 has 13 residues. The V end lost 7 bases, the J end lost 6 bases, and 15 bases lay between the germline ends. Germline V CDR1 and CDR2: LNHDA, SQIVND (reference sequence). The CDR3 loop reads CASTQVSGNGYTF. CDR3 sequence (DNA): TGTGCCAGTACCCAAGTCTCAGGAAATGGCTACACCTTC.

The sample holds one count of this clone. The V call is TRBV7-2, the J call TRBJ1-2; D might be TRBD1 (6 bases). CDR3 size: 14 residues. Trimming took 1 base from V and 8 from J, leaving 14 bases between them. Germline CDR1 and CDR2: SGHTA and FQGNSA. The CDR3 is CASSLEQGSGGYTF. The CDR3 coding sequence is TGTGCCAGCAGCTTAGAACAGGGCTCGGGGGGCTACACCTTC.

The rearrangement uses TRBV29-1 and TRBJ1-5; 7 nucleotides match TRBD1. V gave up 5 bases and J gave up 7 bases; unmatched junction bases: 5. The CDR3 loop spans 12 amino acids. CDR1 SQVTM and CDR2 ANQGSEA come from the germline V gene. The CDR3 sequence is CSVRTGEQPQHF. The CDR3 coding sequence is TGCAGCGTTCGAACAGGGGAACAGCCCCAGCATTTT.

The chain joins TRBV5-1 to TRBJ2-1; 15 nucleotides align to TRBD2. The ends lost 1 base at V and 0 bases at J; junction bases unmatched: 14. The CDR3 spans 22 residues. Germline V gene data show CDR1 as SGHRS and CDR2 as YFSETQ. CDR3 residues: CASSLWLIPGTSGRSSYNEQFF. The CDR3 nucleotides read TGCGCCAGCAGCTTGTGGTTGATTCCCGGGACTAGCGGGAGGAGCTCCTACAATGAGCAGTTCTTC. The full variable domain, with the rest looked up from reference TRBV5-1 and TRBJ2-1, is KAGVTQTPRYLIKTRGQQVTLSCSPISGHRSVSWYQQTPGQGLQFLFEYFSETQRNKGNFPGRFSGRQFSNSRSEMNVSTLELGDSALYLCASSLWLIPGTSGRSSYNEQFFGPGTRLTVL.

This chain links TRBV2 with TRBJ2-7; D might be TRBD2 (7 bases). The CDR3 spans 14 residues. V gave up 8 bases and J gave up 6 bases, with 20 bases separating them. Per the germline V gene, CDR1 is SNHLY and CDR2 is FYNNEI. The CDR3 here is CASGRGGVVGEQYF. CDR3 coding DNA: TGTGCCAGCGGCAGAGGGGGGGTGGTAGGCGAGCAGTACTTC.

As DNA, the CDR3 is TGTGCCAGCAGTTACAACGGGATAGGATCAGATACGCAGTATTTT. It yields the protein CASSYNGIGSDTQYF. The rearrangement uses TRBV6-5 and TRBJ2-3; D may be TRBD2 (5 bases). CDR3 length: 15 amino acids. Germline V gives CDR1 MNHEY, CDR2 SVGAGI. Trimming pared 2 bases from V and 4 bases from J, leaving 13 bases between.

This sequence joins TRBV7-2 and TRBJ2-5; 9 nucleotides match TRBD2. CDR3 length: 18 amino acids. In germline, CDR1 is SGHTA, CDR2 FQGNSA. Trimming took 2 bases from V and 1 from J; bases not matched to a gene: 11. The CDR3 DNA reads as TGTGCCAGCAGCTTACGGGGTTGGGCAGCGGGAGGCCAAGAGACCCAGTACTTC. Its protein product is CASSLRGWAAGGQETQYF.

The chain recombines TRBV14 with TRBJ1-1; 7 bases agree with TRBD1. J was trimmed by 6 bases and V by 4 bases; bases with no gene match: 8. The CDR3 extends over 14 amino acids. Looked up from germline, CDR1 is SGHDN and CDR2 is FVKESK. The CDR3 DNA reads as TGTGCCAGCAGCCCGGCCGGGACAGTCCCTGAAGCTTTCTTT. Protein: CASSPAGTVPEAFF.